These 8 T cell receptor beta chains share one sample of origin, sequenced in a study of neurological immune-mediated disorders. TCRdb passed the 5' RACE reads through MiXCR, listing each CDR3 protein once. This sample has about 120,000 distinct CDR3 sequences, with more than 2.5% found just once. The specimen was PBMCs. These receptors were taken from a woman aged 25 to 39 with multiple sclerosis.

This clonotype was counted ten times or more. The V call is TRBV16, the J call TRBJ1-5; D possibly corresponds to TRBD1 (6 bases). The CDR3 contains 15 residues. Germline V CDR1 and CDR2: KGHSY, FQNENV. V lost 0 bases and J 5 bases, leaving 11 bases between the germline ends. CDR3 DNA: TGTGCCAGCAGCCAATCGTTCGGGGGGCATCAGCCCCAGCATTTT. Translated, it gives CASSQSFGGHQPQHF. The whole variable domain, filled in from reference TRBV16 and TRBJ1-5, reads GEEVAQTPKHLVRGEGQKAKLYCAPIKGHSYVFWYQQVLKNEFKFLISFQNENVFDETGMPKERFSAKCLPNSPCSLEIQATKLEDSAVYFCASSQSFGGHQPQHFGDGTRLSIL.

The table lists this clonotype with many counts. The chain carries TRBV20-1 and TRBJ2-3; TRBD1 matches 7 bases. There are 16 residues in the CDR3. Trimming at V came to 3 bases and at J to 8 bases, leaving 17 bases not matched to a gene. Germline V gives CDR1 DFQATT, CDR2 SNEGSKA (reference sequence). CDR3 DNA sequence: TGCAGTGCTAGCCTACAGGGGTCCCCGACGTCGGGTACGCAGTATTTT. It specifies CSASLQGSPTSGTQYF.

This clonotype has ten or more counts. The chain links TRBV20-1 to TRBJ1-2; no definite D call. The germline V and J ends were trimmed by 3 bases and 2 bases, with 7 bases remaining between them. The germline CDR1 and CDR2 sequences are DFQATT and SNEGSKA (reference sequence). The CDR3 consists of 12 residues. This chain's CDR3 is CSARPENYGYTF. The CDR3 DNA sequence: TGCAGTGCTAGGCCGGAAAACTATGGCTACACCTTC.

This clonotype came up a few times. This chain uses TRBV4-3 with TRBJ1-5; D is unresolved. The CDR3 is 15 residues long. The germline V gene has CDR1 LGHNA and CDR2 YSLEER. Trimming took 2 bases from V and 7 from J, leaving 15 bases between them. The CDR3 DNA reads TGCGCCAGCAGCCAATTTTTCGGGGTTGGCCAGCCCCAGCATTTT. This sequence encodes CASSQFFGVGQPQHF.

This clonotype was detected ten times or more. The chain is built from TRBV20-1 and TRBJ2-3; 8 positions match TRBD2. CDR3 length equals 14 residues. Germline CDR1 reads DFQATT; CDR2 reads SNEGSKA (reference sequence). V dropped 5 bases and J dropped 1; count of bases not matched to a gene: 5. The chain's CDR3 is CSAGAGAGTDTQYF. CDR3 sequence (DNA): TGCAGTGCTGGAGCGGGAGCTGGCACAGATACGCAGTATTTT.

This clonotype was found many times. This rearrangement joins TRBV12-3 or TRBV12-4 to TRBJ2-7; 7 nucleotides align to TRBD1. Unmatched junction bases numbered 8, after V lost 4 bases and J lost 2 bases. CDR3 length equals 15 residues. Written as DNA, the CDR3 is TGTGCCAGCAGTTCCCCGGACAGGCCGACCTACGAGCAGTACTTC. Translation gives CASSSPDRPTYEQYF.

This clonotype has ten or more counts. This rearrangement joins TRBV9 to TRBJ2-7; D is perhaps TRBD2 (5 bases). Germline lookup yields CDR1 SGDLS and CDR2 YYNGEE. The CDR3 length is 16 residues. The germline V and J ends were trimmed by 2 bases and 7 bases, with 22 bases remaining between them. DNA for the CDR3: TGTGCCAGCAGCGTCCTGCCGGAGGAGATGACCTCTGAGCAGTACTTC. Its protein is CASSVLPEEMTSEQYF.

The chain is built from TRBV24-1 and TRBJ2-2; D is perhaps TRBD1 (6 bases). Germline V gene lookup returns CDR1 KGHDR and CDR2 SFDVKD. Trimming took off 5 bases at V and 1 base at J, with 16 bases between the two ends. The CDR3 is made up of 17 amino acids. CDR3 in DNA: TGTGCCACCAGTGCCCTTACCGGGACACAGAACACCGGGGAGCTGTTTTTT. Encoded protein: CATSALTGTQNTGELFF.